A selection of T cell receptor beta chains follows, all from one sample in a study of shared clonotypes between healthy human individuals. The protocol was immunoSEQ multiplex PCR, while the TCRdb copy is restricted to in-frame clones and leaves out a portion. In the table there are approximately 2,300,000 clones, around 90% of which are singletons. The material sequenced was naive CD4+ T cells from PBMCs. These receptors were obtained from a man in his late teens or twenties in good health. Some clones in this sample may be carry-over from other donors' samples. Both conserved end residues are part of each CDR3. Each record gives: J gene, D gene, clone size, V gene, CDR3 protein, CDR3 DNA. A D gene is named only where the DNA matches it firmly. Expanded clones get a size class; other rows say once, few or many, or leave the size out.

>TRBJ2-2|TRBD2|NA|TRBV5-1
CASSLALSSGGGELFF
TGCGCCAGCAGCTTGGCCCTCTCTAGCGGGGGCGGGGAGCTGTTTTTT
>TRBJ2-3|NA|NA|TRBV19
CASSNYDSTDTQYF
TGTGCCAGTAGTAATTATGACAGCACAGATACGCAGTATTTT
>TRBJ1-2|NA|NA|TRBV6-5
CASSYLGENYGYTF
TGTGCCAGCAGTTACTTAGGGGAGAACTATGGCTACACCTTC
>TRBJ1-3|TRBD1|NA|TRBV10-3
CAISGDRGLIGNTIYF
TGTGCCATCAGTGGAGACAGGGGGCTGATCGGAAACACCATATATTTT
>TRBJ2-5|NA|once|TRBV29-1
CSGHRVRGTQYF
TGCAGCGGGCACAGGGTTAGAGGGACCCAGTACTTC
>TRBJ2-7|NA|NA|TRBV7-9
CASSLATELDEQYF
TGTGCCAGCAGCTTAGCGACAGAGCTCGACGAGCAGTACTTC
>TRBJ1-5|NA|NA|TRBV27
CASRGVGAWSNQPQHF
TGTGCCAGCAGGGGGGTGGGGGCCTGGAGCAATCAGCCCCAGCATTTT
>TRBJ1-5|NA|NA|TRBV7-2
CASSFLASMPQPQHF
TGTGCCAGCAGCTTTCTAGCATCAATGCCTCAGCCCCAGCATTTT
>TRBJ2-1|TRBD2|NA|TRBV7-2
CASSPYRTGRAFYNEQFF
TGTGCCAGCAGCCCCTACAGGACCGGGAGGGCCTTCTACAATGAGCAGTTCTTC
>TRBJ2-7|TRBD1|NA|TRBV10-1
CASRDRGAGFPYEQYF
TGCGCCAGCAGGGACAGGGGTGCCGGTTTCCCTTACGAGCAGTACTTC
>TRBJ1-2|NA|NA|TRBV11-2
CASSLRTEAYGYTF
TGTGCCAGCAGCCTCAGGACGGAAGCCTATGGCTACACCTTC
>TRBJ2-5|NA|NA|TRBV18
CASSPSGREETQYF
TGTGCCAGCTCACCATCAGGCAGGGAAGAGACCCAGTACTTC
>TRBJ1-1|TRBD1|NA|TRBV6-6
CASSYSGGGQGVEAFF
TGTGCCAGCAGTTACTCAGGGGGGGGACAGGGAGTTGAAGCTTTCTTT
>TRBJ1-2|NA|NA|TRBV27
CASSFSGGAGNYGYTF
TGTGCCAGCAGTTTTTCCGGGGGTGCAGGGAACTATGGCTACACCTTC